Listed below are T cell receptor beta chains from one sample, sequenced in a study of T-cell memory formation after mild COVID-19. TCRdb analysed the 5' RACE reads with MiXCR anew, one entry per CDR3 protein. The sample lists 300,000 to 400,000 distinct CDR3 sequences; about an eighth were seen once. Material: PBMCs or a T cell subset sorted from them (not recorded which). These receptors all come from a man younger than 30 who had mild COVID-19 (a few samples of this study predate the infection). Cell type and time point are not known. Both conserved end residues are trimmed from each CDR3. The order of the fields is V gene, CDR3 length, CDR3 protein.

v_call: TRBV11-2; cdr3_length: 10; cdr3_aa: ASSQSAGGAF
v_call: TRBV7-8; cdr3_length: 11; cdr3_aa: ASREGRYYEQY
v_call: TRBV5-5; cdr3_length: 12; cdr3_aa: ASSLESGYNEQF
v_call: TRBV5-4; cdr3_length: 14; cdr3_aa: ASSLGSGVSTDTQY
v_call: TRBV27; cdr3_length: 11; cdr3_aa: ASSRLGADTQY
v_call: TRBV10-2; cdr3_length: 13; cdr3_aa: ASRTSGEYTDTQY
v_call: TRBV27; cdr3_length: 11; cdr3_aa: ASSLRSHQPQH
v_call: TRBV4-1; cdr3_length: 13; cdr3_aa: ASSPGQFTSYEQY
v_call: TRBV7-2; cdr3_length: 15; cdr3_aa: ASSLSVLAGGRDEQF
v_call: TRBV5-4; cdr3_length: 14; cdr3_aa: ASSRGGTSWSDEQY
v_call: TRBV7-2; cdr3_length: 11; cdr3_aa: ASSLRQSYEQY
v_call: TRBV29-1; cdr3_length: 11; cdr3_aa: SVRPGVRTEAF
v_call: TRBV9; cdr3_length: 13; cdr3_aa: ASSVVGSGYNEQF
v_call: TRBV7-2; cdr3_length: 13; cdr3_aa: ASSPWTALGEKLF
v_call: TRBV12-3/TRBV12-4; cdr3_length: 11; cdr3_aa: ASGGTVNTEAF
v_call: TRBV5-1; cdr3_length: 12; cdr3_aa: ASLETGEDTEAF
v_call: TRBV20-1; cdr3_length: 11; cdr3_aa: SWLERGVETQY
v_call: TRBV5-1; cdr3_length: 12; cdr3_aa: ASSPQGGTGELF
v_call: TRBV6-4; cdr3_length: 12; cdr3_aa: ASSDAAGGDEQF
v_call: TRBV20-1; cdr3_length: 13; cdr3_aa: SARDQAGNTDTQY
v_call: TRBV4-1; cdr3_length: 11; cdr3_aa: ASSQELRGAGF
v_call: TRBV20-1; cdr3_length: 10; cdr3_aa: SALVGVKTQY
v_call: TRBV30; cdr3_length: 13; cdr3_aa: AWSVNGAGGEKLF
v_call: TRBV7-2; cdr3_length: 13; cdr3_aa: ASSQGAVSTDTQY
v_call: TRBV11-2; cdr3_length: 12; cdr3_aa: ASSLFSRGDTQY
v_call: TRBV2; cdr3_length: 11; cdr3_aa: ASSPGQLGQQY
v_call: TRBV7-9; cdr3_length: 15; cdr3_aa: ASSPLLGQGSNQPQH
v_call: TRBV4-1; cdr3_length: 12; cdr3_aa: ASSETSGEETQY
v_call: TRBV20-1; cdr3_length: 10; cdr3_aa: SARVGVYEQY
v_call: TRBV10-3; cdr3_length: 12; cdr3_aa: AISEAGFQETQY
v_call: TRBV4-3; cdr3_length: 11; cdr3_aa: ASSQEWGEKLF
v_call: TRBV12-3/TRBV12-4; cdr3_length: 10; cdr3_aa: ASSLDRTSLF
v_call: TRBV12-3/TRBV12-4; cdr3_length: 13; cdr3_aa: ASRTELGTNNEQF
v_call: TRBV27; cdr3_length: 13; cdr3_aa: ASSLGQGAYGELF
v_call: TRBV5-1; cdr3_length: 12; cdr3_aa: ASSSRGSYNEQF
v_call: TRBV5-1; cdr3_length: 10; cdr3_aa: ASSPQGETQY
v_call: TRBV20-1; cdr3_length: 9; cdr3_aa: SARGIDTQY
v_call: TRBV12-2; cdr3_length: 16; cdr3_aa: ASRLSGTGGNSSYDQY
v_call: TRBV28; cdr3_length: 13; cdr3_aa: ASIRGGGHTDTQY
v_call: TRBV7-9; cdr3_length: 12; cdr3_aa: ASSPRGSHNEQF
v_call: TRBV14; cdr3_length: 11; cdr3_aa: ASSRPYTDTQY
v_call: TRBV6-5; cdr3_length: 11; cdr3_aa: ASSYGQLGTQY